This passage covers 23 T cell receptor beta chains from one sample sequenced in a study of T-cell reconstitution after alpha-beta-depleted transplantation in children. Library preparation (for TCRbeta) was performed with unique molecular identifiers. TCRdb analysed the PCR reads with MiXCR anew, one entry per CDR3 protein. Among about 640,000 distinct CDR3 sequences listed, roughly 15% were seen once. The source material was PBMCs from the stem cell graft donor, sampled from the stem cell graft. These TCRs come from a human donor who donated a stem cell graft to a child with acute myeloid leukemia.

This clonotype was counted between two and nine times. The V and J genes are TRBV24-1 and TRBJ2-3; D unclear. The V end was cut by 3 bases, the J end by 0 bases, with 12 bases between. This CDR3 has 16 amino acids. Looked up from germline, CDR1 is KGHDR and CDR2 is SFDVKD. The CDR3 here is CATSDPGADSTDTQYF. The DNA of the CDR3 is TGTGCCACCAGTGATCCCGGCGCGGATAGCACAGATACGCAGTATTTT.

This chain uses TRBV20-1 with TRBJ1-5; maybe TRBD1 (6 bases). V lost 5 bases and J lost 0, with 11 bases in between. CDR3 length equals 14 residues. Germline V gene sequence: CDR1 DFQATT, CDR2 SNEGSKA (reference sequence). CDR3: CSAGNRDSNQPQHF. CDR3 DNA: TGCAGTGCTGGAAACAGGGATAGCAATCAGCCCCAGCATTTT.

The V gene is TRBV7-9, the J gene TRBJ2-7, with D maybe TRBD1 (6 bases). In germline, CDR1 is SEHNR, CDR2 FQNEAQ (reference sequence). The length of the CDR3 is 12 residues. Trimming shortened V by 3 bases and J by 5 bases, and 8 bases separated the two germline ends. CDR3 bases: TGTGCCAGCAGCTTTAACAGGGACGAGCAGTACTTC. Protein: CASSFNRDEQYF.

This clonotype was seen at least ten times. This chain links TRBV12-3 or TRBV12-4 with TRBJ2-7; 8 bases are a match to TRBD1. The CDR3 runs to 14 residues. V dropped 4 bases and J dropped 5; count of bases not matched to a gene: 7. The CDR3 nucleotides read TGTGCCAGCAGTTCGGGCAGGGGGCACGACGAGCAGTACTTC. Protein: CASSSGRGHDEQYF.

The chain links TRBV28 to TRBJ1-5; 7 bases are a match to TRBD1. After removal of 5 bases from V and 2 bases from J, the junction contained 9 bases not matched to a gene. The CDR3 is made up of 16 amino acids. Germline-derived CDR1 and CDR2 are MDHEN and SYDVKM. CDR3 nucleotides: TGTGCCAGCAGTCTAAGACAGGGTACAGGCAATCAGCCCCAGCATTTT. Protein: CASSLRQGTGNQPQHF.

V and J are TRBV28 and TRBJ1-1; tentative D call: TRBD1 (6 bases). V lost 5 bases to trimming and J lost 3 bases, with 16 bases between them. The CDR3 extends over 15 amino acids. Germline CDR1 MDHEN, CDR2 SYDVKM. The CDR3 region is CASSLAGEGDTEAFF. The DNA for the CDR3 is TGTGCCAGCAGTCTGGCAGGGGAAGGAGACACTGAAGCTTTCTTT.

This clonotype showed up many times. The rearrangement joins TRBV28 to TRBJ1-2; no clear D. CDR3 length: 10 amino acids. CDR1 is MDHEN and CDR2 is SYDVKM in the germline V gene. With 5 bases removed from V and 8 bases from J, the gap between germline ends came to 6 bases. CDR3: CASSRTGYTF. The CDR3 DNA sequence: TGTGCCAGCAGTCGGACGGGCTACACCTTC.

CDR3 sequence (DNA): TGTGCCAGCAGCTTGCGAGGGGGCTCGAACACCGGGGAGCTGTTTTTT. It encodes CASSLRGGSNTGELFF. V usage is TRBV5-5 and J usage is TRBJ2-2; 7 nucleotides match TRBD1. The CDR3 consists of 16 residues. V lost 1 base to trimming and J lost 0 bases; unmatched junction nucleotides: 3. Per the germline V gene, CDR1 is SGHKS and CDR2 is YYEKEE (reference sequence).

V usage is TRBV12-3 or TRBV12-4 and J usage is TRBJ1-5; a weak D match, TRBD1 (6 bases). The V end was cut by 8 bases, the J end by 5 bases, with 16 bases between. The CDR3 length is 14 residues. In DNA, the CDR3 is TGTGCCAGCCTGCGAACAGGGTCCCATCAGCCCCAGCATTTT. Protein sequence: CASLRTGSHQPQHF.

This clonotype has just a few counts. The chain couples TRBV15 to TRBJ2-1; 9 bases are shared with TRBD1. CDR1 and CDR2 (germline): LNHNV, YYDKDF (reference sequence). This CDR3 region has 19 residues. With 0 bases clipped from V and 4 bases from J, the junction kept 13 bases outside the gene matches. As DNA, the CDR3 is TGTGCCACCAGCAGAGATTATACAGGGGGCGTCGTTCGGTACAATGAGCAGTTCTTC. As protein: CATSRDYTGGVVRYNEQFF. Drawing the rest from reference TRBV15 and TRBJ2-1, the complete variable domain is DAMVIQNPRYQVTQFGKPVTLSCSQTLNHNVMYWYQQKSSQAPKLLFHYYDKDFNNEADTPDNFQSRRPNTSFCFLDIRSPGLGDTAMYLCATSRDYTGGVVRYNEQFFGPGTRLTVL.

This clonotype came up many times. The chain couples TRBV20-1 to TRBJ2-2, with unresolved D. The CDR3 runs 12 residues. CDR1 and CDR2 (germline): DFQATT, SNEGSKA (reference sequence). The V end lost 6 bases, the J end lost 9 bases, and 14 bases lay between the germline ends. As DNA, the CDR3 is TGCAGTGCCACCCTGACTGCCCGGGAGCTGTTTTTT. Translation: CSATLTARELFF.

This clonotype was seen repeatedly, ten times or more. This sequence joins TRBV20-1 and TRBJ2-1; possible D gene TRBD1, 5 bases. CDR3 size: 14 residues. Germline-derived CDR1 and CDR2 are DFQATT and SNEGSKA (reference sequence). Trimming left V 6 bases short and J 1 base short, with 13 bases between. The CDR3 DNA reads as TGCAGTGCGCCCAGACAGAGGTCCTACAATGAGCAGTTCTTC. This translates into CSAPRQRSYNEQFF.

In its sample, this clonotype was seen many times. This sequence joins TRBV29-1 and TRBJ1-2, with TRBD1 as a possible D gene (5 bases). V was clipped by 3 bases and J by 1 base, with 12 bases between them. The germline V gene encodes CDR1 SQVTM and CDR2 ANQGSEA. This CDR3 region has 14 residues. The CDR3 DNA reads as TGCAGCGTTGACCGGGGACCGATTAACTATGGCTACACCTTC. Translating gives CSVDRGPINYGYTF.

There are a few counts of this clonotype. The chain couples TRBV24-1 to TRBJ1-5; D ambiguous. The germline V gene encodes CDR1 KGHDR and CDR2 SFDVKD. V dropped 10 bases and J dropped 2 bases, with 11 bases sitting between them. The CDR3 contains 13 residues. This chain's CDR3 is CATSRAGNQPQHF. The CDR3 nucleotides are TGTGCCACTAGTAGGGCAGGCAATCAGCCCCAGCATTTT.

This clonotype was picked up many times. This sequence joins TRBV20-1 and TRBJ1-4; the D gene is possibly TRBD1 (5 bases). V shed 3 bases and J shed 6 bases, with 17 bases lying between them. CDR3 size: 15 residues. Germline assignment: CDR1 DFQATT and CDR2 SNEGSKA (reference sequence). The CDR3 DNA follows: TGCAGTGCTAGGGCGGGGGGAGCGGAGGATGAAAAACTGTTTTTT. Its translation: CSARAGGAEDEKLFF.

This clonotype was found many times. The rearrangement joins TRBV20-1 to TRBJ1-4; 7 nucleotides agree with TRBD1. Germline-derived CDR1 and CDR2 are DFQATT and SNEGSKA (reference sequence). After removal of 1 base from V and 6 bases from J, the junction contained 5 bases not matched to a gene. The CDR3 loop spans 14 amino acids. CDR3 sequence: CSARGGTDYEKLFF. The DNA for the CDR3 is TGCAGTGCTAGAGGGGGGACAGATTATGAAAAACTGTTTTTT.

This clonotype showed up many times. DNA of the CDR3: TGTGCCAGCAGTTTAACCACTCGAACTGAAGCTTTCTTT. Protein sequence: CASSLTTRTEAFF. This chain uses TRBV12-3 or TRBV12-4 with TRBJ1-1; D ambiguous. V was clipped by 2 bases and J by 5 bases, with 9 bases between them. The CDR3 loop spans 13 amino acids.

This clonotype was detected many times. The chain uses TRBV6-2 or TRBV6-3 and TRBJ1-2; D remains unclear. V was trimmed by 8 bases and J by 6 bases, leaving 7 bases between them. CDR1 is MNHEY, CDR2 SVGEGT, per germline. The CDR3 covers 10 residues. The CDR3, as DNA: TGTGCCAGCGGCCCTAATGGCTACACCTTC. This codes for CASGPNGYTF.

This clonotype was counted many times. This chain connects TRBV6-5 to TRBJ2-3; 9 bases fit TRBD2. V trimming: 0 bases; J trimming: 4 bases; junction bases outside the gene matches: 5. CDR1 and CDR2 from the germline V gene are MNHEY and SVGAGI. This CDR3 comprises 16 residues. As DNA, the CDR3 is TGTGCCAGCAGTTACTCCTGGACTAGCGTGGCAGATACGCAGTATTTT. Translation gives CASSYSWTSVADTQYF.

This clonotype was seen a few times. The chain is built from TRBV24-1 and TRBJ2-5; D is unclear. Germline V gene sequence: CDR1 KGHDR, CDR2 SFDVKD. This CDR3 spans 14 amino acids. V was pared by 3 bases and J by 4 bases, with 11 bases between. CDR3 sequence: CATSDAQVGETQYF. The DNA of the CDR3 is TGTGCCACCAGTGATGCGCAGGTAGGAGAGACCCAGTACTTC.

In its sample, this clonotype was seen many times. The V and J genes are TRBV10-3 and TRBJ2-1; a weak D match, TRBD2 (5 bases). CDR3 length: 15 amino acids. The germline CDR1 and CDR2 sequences are ENHRY and SYGVKD. Trimming shortened V by 0 bases and J by 5 bases, and 11 bases separated the two germline ends. The CDR3 here is CAISESNLADNEQFF. In DNA form, the CDR3 reads TGTGCCATCAGTGAGTCGAATCTAGCCGACAATGAGCAGTTCTTC.

This chain joins TRBV6-5 and TRBJ1-5; D is perhaps TRBD1 (5 bases). This CDR3 region has 17 residues. With 10 bases removed from V and 0 bases from J, the gap between germline ends came to 22 bases. CDR1 is MNHEY and CDR2 is SVGAGI in the germline V gene. The CDR3 bases are TGTGCCACCCTCCTACACCCGACAGAACATAGCAATCAGCCCCAGCATTTT. It yields the protein CATLLHPTEHSNQPQHF.

The V gene is TRBV14, the J gene TRBJ2-3; D is possibly TRBD1 (6 bases). V was pared by 2 bases and J by 5 bases, with 11 bases between. CDR1 SGHDN and CDR2 FVKESK come from the germline V gene. This CDR3 is built from 14 residues. CDR3 sequence: CASSQTDSRDTQYF. The CDR3 DNA sequence: TGTGCCAGCAGCCAAACGGACAGCCGAGATACGCAGTATTTT.